Presented here are 14 T cell receptor beta chains from one specimen sequenced in a study of shared clonotypes between healthy human individuals. In the naive CD8 group, cells lacked CD45RO and were positively selected for CCR7, so terminally differentiated effector memory CD45RA+ cells were left out. TCRdb's copy holds only in-frame clones and misses some; the assay was immunoSEQ multiplex PCR. Altogether some 2.1 million clones are present, about 95% being singletons, with the ten largest covering 1% to 1.3%. Sample: naive CD8+ T cells sorted from blood. The receptors were gathered from a man between 18 and 29 years old in good health.

The J gene is TRBJ2-1, the V gene TRBV4-1; D is perhaps TRBD1 or TRBD2 (5 bases each). The CDR3 is 14 residues long. With 3 bases removed from V and 6 bases from J, the gap between germline ends came to 12 bases. CDR1 and CDR2 (germline): MGHRA, YSYEKL. CDR3 sequence (DNA): TGCGCCAGCAGCCAGAGGGGTACGGCCAATGAGCAGTTCTTC. Translation: CASSQRGTANEQFF.

This chain links TRBV5-1 with TRBJ2-1; unclear D gene. The CDR3 has 15 residues. Looked up from germline, CDR1 is SGHRS and CDR2 is YFSETQ. With 0 bases removed from V and 1 base from J, the gap between germline ends came to 8 bases. This CDR3 reads CASSLARRSYNEQFF. In DNA, the CDR3 is TGCGCCAGCAGCTTGGCCCGGCGGTCCTACAATGAGCAGTTCTTC.

V usage is TRBV5-4 and J usage is TRBJ2-1; the match to TRBD1 covers 12 bases. Germline V gene data show CDR1 as SGHNT and CDR2 as YYREEE (reference sequence). Trimming removed 0 bases from V and 10 bases from J; junction bases left unmatched: 8. The CDR3 has 16 residues. As DNA, the CDR3 is TGTGCCAGCAGCTTGGGGTTTGGGACAGGGGGCGAGGAGCAGTTCTTC. Translation: CASSLGFGTGGEEQFF. The variable domain in full, completed from reference TRBV5-4 and TRBJ2-1, reads ETGVTQSPTHLIKTRGQQVTLRCSSQSGHNTVSWYQQALGQGPQFIFQYYREEENGRGNFPPRFSGLQFPNYSSELNVNALELDDSALYLCASSLGFGTGGEEQFFGPGTRLTVL.

This rearrangement joins TRBV5-1 to TRBJ2-7; weak D call: TRBD1 (6 bases). Germline CDR1 is SGHRS and CDR2 is YFSETQ. This CDR3 spans 16 amino acids. V gave up 2 bases and J gave up 1 base, with 16 bases separating them. The CDR3: CASSLQQGTPSYEQYF. The CDR3 DNA sequence: TGCGCCAGCAGCTTACAACAGGGAACCCCGTCCTACGAGCAGTACTTC.

V is TRBV27 and J is TRBJ1-6, with D maybe TRBD1 (6 bases). V was trimmed by 5 bases and J by 0 bases, leaving 14 bases between them. The length of the CDR3 is 17 residues. Germline assignment: CDR1 MNHEY and CDR2 SMNVEV (reference sequence). In DNA form, the CDR3 reads TGTGCCAGCAGTGCTGTCGGACAGAGCTCCTATAATTCACCCCTCCACTTT. This codes for CASSAVGQSSYNSPLHF.

The chain links TRBV15 to TRBJ1-5; perhaps TRBD1 as D (6 bases). CDR3 size: 14 residues. Germline CDR1 and CDR2: LNHNV and YYDKDF (reference sequence). V was clipped by 1 base and J by 3 bases, with 7 bases between them. The CDR3 loop reads CATSRGTDNQPQHF. The CDR3 DNA reads as TGTGCCACCAGCAGAGGGACAGACAATCAGCCCCAGCATTTT.

The chain combines TRBV25-1 with TRBJ2-5; D may be TRBD2 (6 bases). CDR1 and CDR2 (germline): MGHDK, SYGVNS. The V end lost 6 bases, the J end lost 7 bases, and 9 bases lay between the germline ends. The CDR3 is 11 residues long. The CDR3 region is CASSQAGTQYF. In DNA, the CDR3 is TGTGCCAGCAGCCAAGCGGGGACCCAGTACTTC.

The chain couples TRBV5-6 to TRBJ1-2; 9 bases are a match to TRBD1. V lost 4 bases and J lost 4; bases outside the gene matches: 5. The CDR3 length is 14 residues. Looked up from germline, CDR1 is SGHDT and CDR2 is YYEEEE. CDR3 in amino acids: CASSPGTGLYGYTF. The CDR3 bases are TGTGCCAGCAGCCCTGGGACAGGGCTCTATGGCTACACCTTC.

This rearrangement joins TRBV5-6 to TRBJ2-1; D could derive from TRBD1 or TRBD2 (5 bases each). The CDR3 consists of 14 residues. Trimming took off 4 bases at V and 7 bases at J, with 15 bases between the two ends. Germline loops: CDR1 SGHDT, CDR2 YYEEEE. The CDR3 here is CASSQFGTSNEQFF. DNA of the CDR3: TGTGCCAGCAGCCAATTTGGGACCTCAAATGAGCAGTTCTTC.

The rearrangement joins TRBV15 to TRBJ1-5, with 8 bases fitting TRBD1. Germline CDR1 is LNHNV and CDR2 is YYDKDF (reference sequence). This CDR3 has 15 residues. The V segment lost 5 bases and the J segment 3 bases; nucleotides outside the gene matches: 6. In DNA form, the CDR3 reads TGTGCCACCAGCCCGTCGGACAGGGTCAATCAGCCCCAGCATTTT. Its translation is CATSPSDRVNQPQHF. Using reference TRBV15 and TRBJ1-5 for the parts outside the CDR3, the full variable domain is DAMVIQNPRYQVTQFGKPVTLSCSQTLNHNVMYWYQQKSSQAPKLLFHYYDKDFNNEADTPDNFQSRRPNTSFCFLDIRSPGLGDTAMYLCATSPSDRVNQPQHFGDGTRLSIL.

The genes are TRBV7-6 and TRBJ1-4; no definite D call. Germline loops: CDR1 SGHVS, CDR2 FNYEAQ. V was trimmed by 5 bases and J by 8 bases, leaving 18 bases between them. The CDR3 extends over 15 amino acids. The CDR3 spells CASSPRGPYGEKLFF. DNA of the CDR3: TGTGCCAGCAGCCCCCGTGGGCCCTACGGGGAAAAACTGTTTTTT.

V is TRBV7-9 and J is TRBJ2-7, with D possibly being TRBD1 (5 bases). The V and J ends lost 5 bases and 6 bases respectively, with 14 bases between them. CDR1 and CDR2 (germline): SEHNR, FQNEAQ (reference sequence). The CDR3 totals 13 residues. CDR3 bases: TGTGCCAGCAGCCCCCCATCTCAGGGCGAGCAGTACTTC. The encoded protein is CASSPPSQGEQYF.

The sample holds one count of this clone. J is TRBJ1-2 and V is TRBV15; D is unclear. Germline CDR1 LNHNV, CDR2 YYDKDF (reference sequence). This CDR3 region has 15 residues. The V and J ends lost 3 bases and 4 bases respectively, with 15 bases between them. This CDR3 reads CATSSARTGVYGYTF. Here the CDR3 DNA reads TGTGCCACCAGCAGCGCTCGCACGGGAGTCTATGGCTACACCTTC. The full variable domain, rest sourced from reference TRBV15 and TRBJ1-2, is DAMVIQNPRYQVTQFGKPVTLSCSQTLNHNVMYWYQQKSSQAPKLLFHYYDKDFNNEADTPDNFQSRRPNTSFCFLDIRSPGLGDTAMYLCATSSARTGVYGYTFGSGTRLTVV.

In regard to this clone: The sample contains more than one DNA sequence encoding this CDR3. The J gene is TRBJ2-7, the V gene TRBV4-3; 7 nucleotides align to TRBD2. V lost 0 bases and J lost 3; bases outside the gene matches: 2. The CDR3 has 14 amino acids. Germline V gene data show CDR1 as LGHNA and CDR2 as YSLEER. The CDR3 sequence: CASSQDWGGYEQYF. The CDR3 nucleotides are TGCGCCAGCAGCCAAGACTGGGGGGGCTACGAGCAGTACTTC.